Following are 8 T cell receptor beta chains from one sample sequenced in a study of OX40 agonist ivuxolimab in advanced cancers. The table came from immunoSEQ multiplex PCR; TCRdb's copy has only in-frame clones and leaves some out. The sample carries approximately 82,000 clones, about 89% recorded once. This material consisted of CD4+ or CD8+ T cells sorted from blood, taken in a trial of the OX40 agonist ivuxolimab. The receptors were gathered from an adult with an advanced solid tumor such as melanoma, head and neck, liver or kidney cancer.

This sequence joins TRBV19 and TRBJ2-2, with 7 bases lining up with TRBD1. J gave up 1 base and V 8 bases, and 7 bases lay outside the gene matches. The CDR3 totals 15 residues. The germline V gene has CDR1 LNHDA and CDR2 SQIVND (reference sequence). Here the CDR3 DNA reads TGTGCCAGTTTCTCGACAGGGAGGAACACCGGGGAGCTGTTTTTT. It is translated as CASFSTGRNTGELFF.

The rearrangement links TRBV29-1 to TRBJ1-1; no clear D gene. With 5 bases removed from V and 0 bases from J, the gap between germline ends came to 13 bases. Germline lookup yields CDR1 SQVTM and CDR2 ANQGSEA. The CDR3 runs to 14 residues. The CDR3 region is CSVTREALNTEAFF. CDR3 coding DNA: TGCAGCGTTACCCGGGAGGCTCTGAACACTGAAGCTTTCTTT.

The J gene is TRBJ2-3, the V gene TRBV7-2; 12 nucleotides match TRBD2. V was clipped by 2 bases and J by 4 bases; unmatched bases: 13. Germline V gene sequence: CDR1 SGHTA, CDR2 FQGNSA. This CDR3 has 19 residues. Written as DNA, the CDR3 is TGTGCCAGCAGCTTATGGCTTGTTATGTCTAGCGGGAGGGCAGATACGCAGTATTTT. This sequence encodes CASSLWLVMSSGRADTQYF.

This CDR3 reads CASSLLGETQYF. The CDR3 nucleotides read TGTGCCAGCAGCTTATTGGGCGAGACCCAGTACTTC. J is TRBJ2-5 and V is TRBV11-2, with unresolved D. The germline V gene has CDR1 SGHAT and CDR2 FQNNGV. V was trimmed by 2 bases and J by 5 bases, leaving 6 bases between them. The CDR3 spans 12 residues.

The chain combines TRBV9 with TRBJ2-3, with no clear D. The CDR3 runs to 13 residues. Trimming removed 0 bases from V and 6 bases from J, with 8 bases in between. CDR1 is SGDLS, CDR2 YYNGEE, per germline. In DNA, the CDR3 is TGTGCCAGCAGCGTAGAGAACTCCGATACGCAGTATTTT. Translated: CASSVENSDTQYF.

The V gene is TRBV11-1, the J gene TRBJ2-5, with D tentatively TRBD2 (5 bases). The CDR3 runs 14 residues. V gave up 4 bases and J gave up 1 base, with 10 bases separating them. Germline CDR1 and CDR2: SGHAT and FQDESV (reference sequence). CDR3 in amino acids: CASSSSSFQETQYF. In nucleotides, the CDR3 is TGTGCCAGCAGCTCTAGCAGCTTCCAAGAGACCCAGTACTTC.

J is TRBJ2-7 and V is TRBV9; D gene ambiguous. The ends were cut back, 3 bases at V and 0 bases at J, with 10 bases in the middle. Germline V gene lookup returns CDR1 SGDLS and CDR2 YYNGEE. The CDR3 totals 14 residues. The CDR3 is CASSADASSYEQYF. Written as DNA, the CDR3 is TGTGCCAGCAGCGCCGACGCGAGCTCCTACGAGCAGTACTTC.

CDR3 sequence reads: CASSLGTGYGYTF. The CDR3 DNA follows: TGTGCCAGCAGCTTAGGGACAGGGTATGGCTACACCTTC. This chain connects TRBV7-2 to TRBJ1-2, with 8 bases lining up with TRBD1. Germline V gene sequence: CDR1 SGHTA, CDR2 FQGNSA. This CDR3 spans 13 amino acids. Losses at the gene ends were 1 base for V and 5 bases for J; bases not matched to a gene: 0.